This paragraph reports one T cell receptor (beta chain). The sample originates from a study of blood T cell repertoires in COVID-19. At the level of the study: The United States, Italy and Spain supplied acute and convalescent COVID-19 samples. The cDNA or gDNA used as material had been derived from T cells, B-cell-depleted T cells, or PBMCs.

There are 13 residues in the CDR3. Germline V gene sequence: CDR1 GTSNPN, CDR2 SVGIG (reference sequence). The germline V and J ends were trimmed by 2 bases and 8 bases, with 13 bases remaining between them. Original analysis: Estimated nucleated cell counts came from reference gene primer amplification. The assay was immunoSEQ multiplex PCR, and TCRdb's table has in-frame clones only and misses some. That table supplies the V and J calls and clone size; D and trimming were determined from the DNA. There are around 33,000 clones in the sample; approximately 71% occur only once, and more than 15% lies in the top ten.

Material for sequencing was peripheral blood. The receptor's source is a human donor in a cohort sampled during active COVID-19. This rearrangement joins TRBV30 to TRBJ2-1, with a tentative D call TRBD1 (5 bases). The DNA for the CDR3 is TGTGCCTGGAGTAAGGGGATTATGCATGAGCAGTTCTTC. Its translation: CAWSKGIMHEQFF.